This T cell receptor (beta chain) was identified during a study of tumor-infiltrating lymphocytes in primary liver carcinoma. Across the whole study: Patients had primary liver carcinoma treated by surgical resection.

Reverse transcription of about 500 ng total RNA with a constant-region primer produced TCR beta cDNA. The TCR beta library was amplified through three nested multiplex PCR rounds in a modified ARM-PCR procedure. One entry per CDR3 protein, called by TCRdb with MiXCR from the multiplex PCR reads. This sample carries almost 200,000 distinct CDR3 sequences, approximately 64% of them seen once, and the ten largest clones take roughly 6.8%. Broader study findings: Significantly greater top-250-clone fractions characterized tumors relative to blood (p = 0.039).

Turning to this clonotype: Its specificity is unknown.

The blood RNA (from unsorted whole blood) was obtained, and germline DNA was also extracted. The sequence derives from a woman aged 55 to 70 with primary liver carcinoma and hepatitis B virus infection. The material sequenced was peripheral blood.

In nucleotides, the CDR3 is TGTGCCAGCAGCTCCCCTCTTGGGAACACTGAAGCTTTCTTT. Protein product: CASSSPLGNTEAFF. This chain connects TRBV11-3 to TRBJ1-1; D unresolved. CDR3 size: 14 residues. Germline CDR1 reads SGHNT; CDR2 reads YENEEA. Trimming removed 4 bases from V and 1 base from J, with 10 bases in between.